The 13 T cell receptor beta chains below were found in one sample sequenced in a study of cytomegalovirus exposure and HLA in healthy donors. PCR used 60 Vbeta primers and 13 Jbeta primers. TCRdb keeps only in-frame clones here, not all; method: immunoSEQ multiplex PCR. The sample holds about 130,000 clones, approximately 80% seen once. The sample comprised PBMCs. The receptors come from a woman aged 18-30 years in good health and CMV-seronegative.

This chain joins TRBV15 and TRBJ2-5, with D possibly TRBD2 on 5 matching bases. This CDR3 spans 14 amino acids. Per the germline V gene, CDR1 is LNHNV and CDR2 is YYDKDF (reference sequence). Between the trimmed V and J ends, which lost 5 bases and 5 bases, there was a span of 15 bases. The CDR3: CATSYSGIGETQYF. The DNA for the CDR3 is TGTGCCACCAGCTACTCCGGGATAGGGGAGACCCAGTACTTC.

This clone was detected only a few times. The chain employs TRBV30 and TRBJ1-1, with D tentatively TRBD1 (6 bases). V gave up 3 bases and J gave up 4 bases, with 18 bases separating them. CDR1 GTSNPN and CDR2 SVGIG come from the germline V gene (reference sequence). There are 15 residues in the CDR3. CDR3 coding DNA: TGTGCCTGGAGAAGACGCACAGGGTCGGGCACTGAAGCTTTCTTT. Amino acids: CAWRRRTGSGTEAFF.

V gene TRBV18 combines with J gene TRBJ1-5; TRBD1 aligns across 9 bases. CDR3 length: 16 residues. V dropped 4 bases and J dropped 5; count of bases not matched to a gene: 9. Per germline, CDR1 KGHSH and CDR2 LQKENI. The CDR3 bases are TGTGCCAGCTCACGGGGACAGGGCGGGGGCGATCAGCCCCAGCATTTT. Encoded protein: CASSRGQGGGDQPQHF.

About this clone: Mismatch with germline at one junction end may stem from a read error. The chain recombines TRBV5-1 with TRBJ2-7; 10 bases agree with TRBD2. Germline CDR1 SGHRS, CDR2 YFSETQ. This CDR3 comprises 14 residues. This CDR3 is CASSLADLAGVWTF. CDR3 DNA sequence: TGCGCCAGCAGCTTGGCCGACCTAGCGGGAGTTTGGACTTTC. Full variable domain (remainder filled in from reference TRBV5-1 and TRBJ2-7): KAGVTQTPRYLIKTRGQQVTLSCSPISGHRSVSWYQQTPGQGLQFLFEYFSETQRNKGNFPGRFSGRQFSNSRSEMNVSTLELGDSALYLCASSLADLAGVWTFGPGTRLTVT.

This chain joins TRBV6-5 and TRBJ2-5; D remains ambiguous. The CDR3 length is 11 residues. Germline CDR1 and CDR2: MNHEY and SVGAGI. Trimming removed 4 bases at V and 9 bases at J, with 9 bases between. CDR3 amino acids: CASSSTVSQYF. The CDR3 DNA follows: TGTGCCAGCAGTTCCACTGTGTCCCAGTACTTC.

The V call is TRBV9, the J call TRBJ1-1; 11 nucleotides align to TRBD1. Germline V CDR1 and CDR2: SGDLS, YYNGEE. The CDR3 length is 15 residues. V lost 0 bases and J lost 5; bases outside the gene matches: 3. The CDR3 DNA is TGTGCCAGCAGCGTAGAGGGACAGGGGGGAACTGAAGCTTTCTTT. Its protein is CASSVEGQGGTEAFF.

CDR3 coding DNA: TGCGCCAGCAGTGACGTGCAGGGCGGCGAGCAGTACTTC. Its protein is CASSDVQGGEQYF. V is TRBV10-2 and J is TRBJ2-7, with D possibly matching TRBD1 (5 bases). Trimming removed 3 bases at V and 6 bases at J, with 12 bases between. The CDR3 totals 13 residues. Per the germline V gene, CDR1 is WSHSY and CDR2 is SAAADI.

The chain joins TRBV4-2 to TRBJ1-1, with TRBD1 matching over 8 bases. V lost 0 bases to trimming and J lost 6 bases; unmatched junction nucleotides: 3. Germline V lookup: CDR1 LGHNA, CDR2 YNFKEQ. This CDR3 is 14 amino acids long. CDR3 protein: CASSQDRGPAEAFF. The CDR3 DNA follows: TGTGCCAGCAGCCAAGACAGGGGGCCGGCTGAAGCTTTCTTT.

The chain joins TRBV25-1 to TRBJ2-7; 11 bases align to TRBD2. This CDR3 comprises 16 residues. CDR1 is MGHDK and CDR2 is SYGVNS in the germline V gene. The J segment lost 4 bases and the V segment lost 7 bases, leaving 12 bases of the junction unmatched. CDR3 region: CASNDSPTSGNYEQYF. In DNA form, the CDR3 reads TGTGCCAGCAACGACTCCCCGACTAGCGGGAATTACGAGCAGTACTTC.

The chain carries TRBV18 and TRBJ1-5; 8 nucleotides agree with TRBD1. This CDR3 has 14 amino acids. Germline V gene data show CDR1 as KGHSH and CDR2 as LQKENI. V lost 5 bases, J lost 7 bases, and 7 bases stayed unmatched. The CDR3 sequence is CASSVSGGLQPQHF. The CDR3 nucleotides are TGTGCCAGCTCAGTTTCAGGGGGCTTACAGCCCCAGCATTTT.

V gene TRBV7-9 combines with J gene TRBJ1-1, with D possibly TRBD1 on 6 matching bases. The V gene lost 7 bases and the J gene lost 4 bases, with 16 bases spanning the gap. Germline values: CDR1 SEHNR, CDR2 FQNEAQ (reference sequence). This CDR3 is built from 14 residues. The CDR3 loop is CASISGEGGTEAFF. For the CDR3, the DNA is TGTGCCAGCATCTCAGGAGAAGGGGGCACTGAAGCTTTCTTT.

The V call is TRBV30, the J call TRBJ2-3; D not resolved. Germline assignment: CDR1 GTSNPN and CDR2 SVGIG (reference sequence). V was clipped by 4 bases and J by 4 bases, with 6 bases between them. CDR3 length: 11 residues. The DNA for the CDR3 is TGTGCCTGGACTCGTTCAGATACGCAGTATTTT. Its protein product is CAWTRSDTQYF.

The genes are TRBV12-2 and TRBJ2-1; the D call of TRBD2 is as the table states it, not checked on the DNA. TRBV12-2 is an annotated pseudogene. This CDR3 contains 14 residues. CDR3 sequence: CASRLPRTGGLRIF. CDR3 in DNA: TGTGCAAGTCGCTTACCGAGAACGGGAGGGCTTCGGATCTTC.